The clone carrying this TCR beta chain was recorded a few times. Clones were read by immunoSEQ multiplex PCR, and TCRdb kept only the in-frame ones, dropping some. This sample carries 90,000 to 130,000 clones, roughly 80% of them seen once, and the ten largest clones take about 9.4%. The data were obtained in a study of T cell responses to AZD1222 COVID-19 vaccine. The germline V gene encodes CDR1 SGHTA and CDR2 FQGNSA. There are 14 residues in the CDR3. V was shortened by 8 bases and J by 4 bases, with 12 bases between the two germline ends. The TCR comes from an adult in good health. The rearrangement joins TRBV7-2 to TRBJ1-6; D uncertain. The material sequenced was peripheral blood, taken on day 0 of AZD1222 vaccination. The DNA for the CDR3 is TGTGCCAGCTCACCTGAGGTGTATAATTCACCCCTCCACTTT. This sequence encodes CASSPEVYNSPLHF.